This is a list of T cell receptor beta chains from one sample in a study of blood T cell repertoires in COVID-19. Method: immunoSEQ multiplex PCR; TCRdb's copy keeps in-frame clones and lacks some. The profile covers approximately 70,000 clones, with roughly 88% appearing a single time and roughly 2.5% taken by the ten largest. Sequencing input: peripheral blood. The receptor set was obtained from a man at least 80 years old with active or convalescent COVID-19. The CDR3 runs from the conserved cysteine through the conserved F or W. The order of the fields is clone size, V gene, D gene, J gene, CDR3 protein, CDR3 DNA. D genes are given only for firm matches. Size tells how often a clone was seen (once, few, many) or the class of an expanded clone, and some rows leave it out.

.	TRBV5-4	.	TRBJ2-7	CASSIGASYEQYF	TGTGCCAGCAGCATTGGGGCGTCCTACGAGCAGTACTTC
.	TRBV5-1	TRBD1	TRBJ2-7	CASSLTGATIIYEQYF	TGCGCCAGCAGCTTGACAGGGGCCACCATTATCTACGAGCAGTACTTC
.	TRBV6-5	.	TRBJ1-5	CASSQGFSNQPQHF	TGTGCCAGCAGTCAGGGGTTTAGCAATCAGCCCCAGCATTTT
.	TRBV28	.	TRBJ2-7	CATHLPTAPYEQYF	TGTGCCACCCACCTCCCGACAGCCCCCTACGAGCAGTACTTC
.	TRBV7-2	.	TRBJ1-5	CASSLIADNQPQHF	TGTGCCAGCAGCTTAATTGCGGACAATCAGCCCCAGCATTTT
.	TRBV5-1	TRBD1	TRBJ1-1	CASRRYTGADTEAFF	TGCGCCAGCAGGCGTTATACAGGGGCTGACACTGAAGCTTTCTTT
few	TRBV2	TRBD2	TRBJ2-7	CASSPRGSMSSYEQYF	TGTGCCAGCAGTCCTCGCGGGAGTATGAGCTCCTACGAGCAGTACTTC
.	TRBV19	.	TRBJ1-2	CASTSFRGYTF	TGTGCCAGTACCTCCTTTCGGGGCTACACCTTC
once	TRBV12-3/TRBV12-4	TRBD1	TRBJ1-1	CASRATGGGEAFF	TGTGCCAGCAGAGCAACAGGGGGCGGTGAAGCTTTCTTT
.	TRBV7-2	.	TRBJ2-2	CASSSHRGNTGELFF	TGTGCCAGCAGCTCACATCGAGGGAACACCGGGGAGCTGTTTTTT
.	TRBV19	.	TRBJ2-7	CATTSGQKDEQYF	TGTGCCACTACCAGCGGGCAGAAGGACGAGCAGTACTTC
.	TRBV5-1	.	TRBJ1-2	CASSLSGGQGYTF	TGCGCCAGCAGCTTGAGCGGGGGGCAAGGCTACACCTTC
.	TRBV13	TRBD2	TRBJ2-5	CASSASTKSGGETQYF	TGTGCCAGCAGCGCTTCCACTAAGTCGGGAGGAGAGACCCAGTACTTC
.	TRBV4-1	.	TRBJ2-3	CASSQDLGGIVNTQYF	TGCGCCAGCAGCCAAGATCTAGGCGGGATCGTGAATACGCAGTATTTT
.	TRBV6-2/TRBV6-3	.	TRBJ2-5	CASSYSRALETQYF	TGTGCCAGCAGTTACTCGAGAGCGTTGGAGACCCAGTACTTC
.	TRBV7-2	.	TRBJ2-5	CASSLGRAETQYF	TGTGCCAGCAGCTTAGGGAGGGCGGAGACCCAGTACTTC
.	TRBV2	.	TRBJ1-1	CASRQGLWNTEAFF	TGTGCCAGCAGGCAGGGGTTGTGGAACACTGAAGCTTTCTTT
.	TRBV6-2/TRBV6-3	.	TRBJ2-5	CASSYSPGEETQYF	TGTGCCAGCAGTTACTCGCCGGGTGAGGAGACCCAGTACTTC
.	TRBV6-2/TRBV6-3	.	TRBJ1-1	CASSRQKNTEAFF	TGTGCCAGCAGTAGACAGAAAAACACTGAAGCTTTCTTT
.	TRBV5-5	.	TRBJ2-7	CASSLVGGSYEQYF	TGTGCCAGCAGCTTGGTAGGGGGCTCCTACGAGCAGTACTTC
.	TRBV15	.	TRBJ2-7	CATSRDSYEQYF	TGTGCCACCAGCAGAGATTCGTACGAGCAGTACTTC
.	TRBV15	TRBD1	TRBJ2-2	CATSGLDRAQRGGELFF	TGTGCCACCAGCGGCCTGGACAGGGCCCAACGGGGAGGGGAGCTGTTTTTT
.	TRBV6-2/TRBV6-3	TRBD2	TRBJ2-1	CASSPRGVLSGEQFF	TGTGCCAGCAGTCCCCGGGGGGTTCTCTCAGGCGAGCAGTTCTTC
.	TRBV29-1	.	TRBJ2-2	CSVDRDRTGELFF	TGCAGCGTTGACCGGGATCGAACCGGGGAGCTGTTTTTT
.	TRBV5-1	TRBD1	TRBJ2-7	CASSLTGGESYEQYF	TGCGCCAGCAGCTTGACAGGGGGCGAGTCCTACGAGCAGTACTTC
.	TRBV5-6	TRBD2	TRBJ2-1	CASSLDGGGSPQFF	TGTGCCAGCAGCTTGGATGGCGGGGGGAGTCCGCAGTTCTTC
.	TRBV6-2/TRBV6-3	.	TRBJ1-6	CASSQDSLGRNSPLHF	TGTGCCAGCAGTCAAGACAGCCTAGGACGTAATTCACCCCTCCACTTT
.	TRBV25-1	TRBD1	TRBJ1-1	CASSGPGQGKNTEAFF	TGTGCCAGCAGTGGACCGGGACAGGGTAAAAACACTGAAGCTTTCTTT
.	TRBV5-1	.	TRBJ1-5	CASSLTGLQPQHF	TGCGCCAGCAGCTTGACAGGGCTCCAGCCCCAGCATTTT
.	TRBV28	.	TRBJ1-4	CASSHRAGFNEKLFF	TGTGCCAGCAGCCATCGGGCGGGGTTTAATGAAAAACTGTTTTTT
.	TRBV28	TRBD2	TRBJ2-3	CASCSSGGADTQYF	TGTGCCAGCTGCTCTTCGGGAGGGGCAGATACGCAGTATTTT
.	TRBV7-8	TRBD1	TRBJ1-2	CASSQTGGRYGYTF	TGTGCCAGCAGTCAGACAGGGGGAAGATATGGCTACACCTTC
.	TRBV6-5	.	TRBJ1-3	CASSYFPGGNTIYF	TGTGCCAGCAGTTACTTTCCAGGGGGAAACACCATATATTTT
.	TRBV10-2	TRBD2	TRBJ2-7	CASSEPAGRGTGYEQYF	TGCGCCAGCAGTGAGCCGGCGGGGCGGGGGACGGGATACGAGCAGTACTTC
once	TRBV20-1	.	TRBJ1-3	CSASESPGNTIYF	TGCAGTGCTAGTGAGAGTCCCGGAAACACCATATATTTT
.	TRBV10-2	.	TRBJ2-5	CASSVREETQYF	TGCGCCAGCAGTGTTCGGGAAGAGACCCAGTACTTC
.	TRBV30	.	TRBJ2-7	CAWSPAYEQYF	TGTGCCTGGAGCCCAGCCTACGAGCAGTACTTC
.	TRBV29-1	.	TRBJ1-1	CSVHSRGANTEAFF	TGCAGCGTCCATTCCCGGGGGGCGAACACTGAAGCTTTCTTT
.	TRBV12-3/TRBV12-4	.	TRBJ2-5	CASRRAGEETQYF	TGTGCCAGCAGGCGGGCAGGGGAAGAGACCCAGTACTTC
few	TRBV11-2	.	TRBJ1-2	CASSRLNRVSEGGYTF	TGTGCCAGCAGCCGACTGAACAGGGTTTCAGAGGGCGGCTACACCTTC